This T cell receptor (beta chain) is from a study of TIL therapy for anti-PD-1-resistant metastatic lung cancer. Turning to the study itself: Tumors carried a median 1.5 non-synonymous mutations per megabase.

Sequencing used immunoSEQ v3. TCRdb's copy holds only in-frame clones and misses some; the assay was immunoSEQ multiplex PCR. Of approximately 27,000 clones in the sample, over 55% are singletons; the top ten hold less than 8.5%. The time point is: pre-treatment sample, taken before nivolumab and TIL therapy. Pleural nodules or supraclavicular lymph nodes made up most of the excised metastases sampled. Sequences were derived from tumor tissue, sampled at baseline. The clonotype was recovered from a person aged 25-85 years with non-small cell lung cancer.

The CDR3 here is CSVRIETVNTEAFF. CDR3 sequence (DNA): TGCAGCGTTCGTATCGAGACGGTCAACACTGAAGCTTTCTTT. The chain links TRBV29-1 to TRBJ1-1; D is unresolved. Germline V gene sequence: CDR1 SQVTM, CDR2 ANQGSEA. CDR3 length: 14 amino acids. V shed 5 bases and J shed 2 bases, with 15 bases lying between them.